These 22 T cell receptor beta chains were sequenced from one sample in a study of cytomegalovirus exposure and HLA in healthy donors. PCR amplification relied on 60 Vbeta primers (plus 13 Jbeta primers). Sequencing was performed with immunoSEQ multiplex PCR; in TCRdb, only in-frame clones are kept and a portion is missing. The sample lists 250,000 to 350,000 clones, just over 85% occurring once. Sequenced material: PBMCs. The receptors were sampled from a man aged 40-49 years in good health and CMV-seropositive.

To note about this clone: In the same sample, other DNA sequences code for this CDR3. The rearrangement joins TRBV5-6 to TRBJ1-2; maybe TRBD1 (6 bases). The germline V and J ends were trimmed by 4 bases and 4 bases, with 11 bases remaining between them. Germline-derived CDR1 and CDR2 are SGHDT and YYEEEE. This CDR3 has 13 residues. The CDR3 protein is CASSPGQSYGYTF. The CDR3 DNA is TGTGCCAGCAGCCCAGGACAGTCCTATGGCTACACCTTC.

The rearrangement uses TRBV28 and TRBJ1-5, with D perhaps matching TRBD1 (5 bases). Germline CDR1 reads MDHEN; CDR2 reads SYDVKM. This CDR3 is built from 12 residues. The germline V and J ends were trimmed by 5 bases and 7 bases, with 9 bases remaining between them. The chain's CDR3 is CASSAPGQPQHF. The CDR3 DNA reads TGTGCCAGCAGTGCGCCAGGGCAGCCCCAGCATTTT.

The chain recombines TRBV7-9 with TRBJ2-5; the match to TRBD1 covers 8 bases. The J call is in doubt because the DNA end fits TRBJ2-7 better. CDR1 and CDR2 (germline): SEHNR, FQNEAQ (reference sequence). The CDR3 has 15 amino acids. CDR3 nucleotides: TGTGCCAGCAGCCCGAGCGACAGGGGCGACTACGAGCAGTACTTC. Translation: CASSPSDRGDYEQYF.

The V and J genes are TRBV7-3 and TRBJ2-1; 13 bases line up with TRBD2. Trimming removed 4 bases from V and 7 bases from J; junction bases left unmatched: 4. Germline assignment: CDR1 SGHTA and CDR2 FQGTGA. CDR3 length: 15 residues. CDR3: CASSSAGLAGNEQFF. CDR3 bases: TGTGCCAGCAGCTCGGCGGGACTAGCGGGGAATGAGCAGTTCTTC. Full variable domain (remainder filled in from reference TRBV7-3 and TRBJ2-1): GAGVSQTPSNKVTEKGKYVELRCDPISGHTALYWYRQSLGQGPEFLIYFQGTGAADDSGLPNDRFFAVRPEGSVSTLKIQRTERGDSAVYLCASSSAGLAGNEQFFGPGTRLTVL.

The gene calls are TRBV7-8 and TRBJ2-5, with D perhaps TRBD2 (7 bases). Germline V gene sequence: CDR1 SGHVS, CDR2 FQNEAQ. Trimming shortened V by 5 bases and J by 0 bases, and 16 bases separated the two germline ends. This CDR3 is 16 amino acids long. This CDR3 reads CASSPWGGGDQETQYF. CDR3 bases: TGTGCCAGCAGCCCGTGGGGGGGCGGGGACCAAGAGACCCAGTACTTC.

This clone was found once. The V call is TRBV7-9, the J call TRBJ2-7; D is unclear. Germline assignment: CDR1 SEHNR and CDR2 FQNEAQ (reference sequence). The CDR3 has 15 residues. V was trimmed by 3 bases and J by 5 bases, leaving 17 bases between them. CDR3 coding DNA: TGTGCCAGCAGCTTTGCCCTGCCCTCCGGTGACGAGCAGTACTTC. It yields the protein CASSFALPSGDEQYF.

This clone has only a few counts. The chain has TRBV7-9 and TRBJ1-1; 7 bases line up with TRBD1. This CDR3 is built from 12 residues. The V gene end was trimmed by 4 bases and the J gene end by 10 bases; junction bases not matched to a gene: 6. CDR1 SEHNR and CDR2 FQNEAQ come from the germline V gene (reference sequence). CDR3: CASSSPTGRAFF. CDR3 sequence (DNA): TGTGCCAGCAGCTCACCGACAGGGAGAGCTTTCTTT.

The rearrangement joins TRBV12-5 to TRBJ2-2; 7 nucleotides match TRBD1. Germline V gives CDR1 LGHNT, CDR2 FRNRAP. This CDR3 spans 16 amino acids. Trimming took 4 bases from V and 1 from J; bases not matched to a gene: 6. CDR3 bases: TGTGCTAGTGGTTCATACAGGGGTGGGAACACCGGGGAGCTGTTTTTT. This gives the protein CASGSYRGGNTGELFF.

The gene calls are TRBV29-1 and TRBJ2-7; D may be TRBD2 (6 bases). Trimming removed 0 bases from V and 2 bases from J, with 11 bases in between. Germline CDR1 reads SQVTM; CDR2 reads ANQGSEA. The CDR3 extends over 14 amino acids. CDR3 nucleotides: TGCAGCGTTGAAGATCAGGGCGGGACCTACGAGCAGTACTTC. Translated, it gives CSVEDQGGTYEQYF.

The chain combines TRBV5-1 with TRBJ2-1; TRBD2 matches at 9 bases. Germline-derived CDR1 and CDR2 are SGHRS and YFSETQ. V lost 4 bases to trimming and J lost 4 bases; unmatched junction nucleotides: 12. The CDR3 length is 17 residues. The CDR3, as DNA: TGCGCCAGCAGCACCTGGACTAGCGAACATCTATACAATGAGCAGTTCTTC. Encoded protein: CASSTWTSEHLYNEQFF. The full variable domain, its missing parts supplied by reference TRBV5-1 and TRBJ2-1, is KAGVTQTPRYLIKTRGQQVTLSCSPISGHRSVSWYQQTPGQGLQFLFEYFSETQRNKGNFPGRFSGRQFSNSRSEMNVSTLELGDSALYLCASSTWTSEHLYNEQFFGPGTRLTVL.

This clone is a singleton in its sample. The J gene is TRBJ1-2, the V gene TRBV28; 10 bases match TRBD1. This CDR3 contains 19 residues. CDR1 and CDR2 (germline): MDHEN, SYDVKM. V trimming: 6 bases; J trimming: 8 bases; junction bases outside the gene matches: 24. The CDR3 nucleotides are TGTGCCAGCAGGGTGGGGCAGGGGACAGGGGTTGCTGCGGTCCAAGGCTACACCTTC. Protein: CASRVGQGTGVAAVQGYTF.

The gene calls are TRBV19 and TRBJ2-5; 9 bases line up with TRBD2. The ends lost 5 bases at V and 5 bases at J; junction bases unmatched: 9. This CDR3 is 15 amino acids long. In germline, CDR1 is LNHDA, CDR2 SQIVND (reference sequence). The CDR3: CASSSTSGGKETQYF. The DNA for the CDR3 is TGTGCCAGTAGTTCGACTAGCGGCGGCAAGGAGACCCAGTACTTC. Full variable domain (rest looked up from reference TRBV19 and TRBJ2-5): DGGITQSPKYLFRKEGQNVTLSCEQNLNHDAMYWYRQDPGQGLRLIYYSQIVNDFQKGDIAEGYSVSREKKESFPLTVTSAQKNPTAFYLCASSSTSGGKETQYFGPGTRLLVL.

As DNA, the CDR3 is TGTGCCAGCAAAGGGACGGGAGGCACAGATACGCAGTATTTT. Protein sequence: CASKGTGGTDTQYF. V gene TRBV2 combines with J gene TRBJ2-3; D is possibly TRBD2 (6 bases). CDR1 and CDR2 from the germline V gene are SNHLY and FYNNEI. The CDR3 covers 14 residues. Trimming left V 7 bases short and J 1 base short, with 12 bases between.

The chain couples TRBV11-2 to TRBJ2-1; D unclear. Germline CDR1 SGHAT, CDR2 FQNNGV. V was clipped by 0 bases and J by 7 bases, with 16 bases between them. The CDR3 consists of 16 residues. The CDR3 sequence: CASSLDRGLVGNEQFF. CDR3 DNA: TGTGCCAGCAGCTTAGATCGCGGTCTAGTTGGGAATGAGCAGTTCTTC.

V usage is TRBV6-5 and J usage is TRBJ2-6; TRBD1 agrees at 10 bases. There are 15 residues in the CDR3. Germline V gene data show CDR1 as MNHEY and CDR2 as SVGAGI. J lost 4 bases, V lost 6 bases, and 3 bases had no gene match. CDR3 residues: CASRGQGTGANVLTF. CDR3 bases: TGTGCCAGCAGGGGACAGGGGACCGGGGCCAACGTCCTGACTTTC.

This clone was seen more than once but under ten times. This sequence is one base from a far larger clone and is likely a read error. This chain joins TRBV5-4 and TRBJ2-7; 8 bases align to TRBD1. CDR3 length: 17 amino acids. Germline lookup yields CDR1 SGHNT and CDR2 YYREEE (reference sequence). Trimming at V came to 4 bases and at J to 6 bases, leaving 18 bases not matched to a gene. The CDR3 spells CASSPGRATGDPSEQYF. CDR3 in DNA: TGTGCCAGCAGCCCGGGGCGGGCGACAGGGGATCCCTCCGAGCAGTACTTC.

This sequence joins TRBV5-1 and TRBJ2-7; TRBD2 matches 11 bases. The CDR3 spans 18 residues. With V trimmed by 4 bases and J by 0 bases, 12 bases remained unmatched. Germline lookup yields CDR1 SGHRS and CDR2 YFSETQ. The CDR3 sequence is CASSNTWTSGYGSYEQYF. CDR3 DNA sequence: TGCGCCAGCAGCAACACGTGGACTAGCGGGTATGGCTCCTACGAGCAGTACTTC.

V usage is TRBV4-2 and J usage is TRBJ2-7, with 7 bases lining up with TRBD1. Per the germline V gene, CDR1 is LGHNA and CDR2 is YNFKEQ. V was clipped by 1 base and J by 4 bases; unmatched bases: 7. The CDR3 extends over 15 amino acids. For the CDR3, the DNA is TGTGCCAGCAGCCAAGGTCACGGACAGGTGTACGAGCAGTACTTC. Encoded protein: CASSQGHGQVYEQYF.

Details on this clone: A junction boundary mismatches the germline segment, possibly from a read error. J is TRBJ2-7 and V is TRBV5-1, with 7 bases identical to TRBD1. This CDR3 is built from 13 residues. Germline lookup yields CDR1 SGHRS and CDR2 YFSETQ. DNA for the CDR3: TGCGCCAGCAGATTGGGACAGACCTACGAGCAGTACTTC. It is translated as CASRLGQTYEQYF.

The rearrangement links TRBV5-8 to TRBJ2-2, with D maybe TRBD1 (6 bases). This CDR3 contains 16 residues. V was shortened by 4 bases and J by 4 bases, with 17 bases between the two germline ends. CDR1 is SGHTS and CDR2 is YDEGEE in the germline V gene. CDR3 sequence: CASSSNRDNPTGELFF. In DNA form, the CDR3 reads TGTGCCAGCAGCAGCAACAGGGATAACCCCACCGGGGAGCTGTTTTTT.

V and J are TRBV7-2 and TRBJ1-2; 9 nucleotides agree with TRBD1. The CDR3 loop spans 17 amino acids. From germline, CDR1 is SGHTA and CDR2 FQGNSA. V dropped 1 base and J dropped 4; count of bases not matched to a gene: 10. DNA of the CDR3: TGTGCCAGCAGCTTAGATTGGGGGACAGGGAAGGCCTATGGCTACACCTTC. Amino acids: CASSLDWGTGKAYGYTF.

CDR3 amino acids: CASRNLQGQPQHF. CDR3 in DNA: TGTGCCAGCAGGAATTTACAGGGTCAGCCCCAGCATTTT. This sequence joins TRBV7-2 and TRBJ1-5; possible D gene TRBD1, 6 bases. V was clipped by 6 bases and J by 6 bases, with 12 bases between them. The CDR3 consists of 13 residues. Per germline, CDR1 SGHTA and CDR2 FQGNSA. Looking up the rest from reference TRBV7-2 and TRBJ1-5 gives the full variable domain: GAGVSQSPSNKVTEKGKDVELRCDPISGHTALYWYRQSLGQGLEFLIYFQGNSAPDKSGLPSDRFSAERTGGSVSTLTIQRTQQEDSAVYLCASRNLQGQPQHFGDGTRLSIL.